This TCR beta chain is from a study of blood T cell repertoires in COVID-19. About the research overall: Acute and convalescent COVID-19 specimens originated in the United States, Italy and Spain.

The participants were between roughly 18 and 100 years old and came from fewer than 25 US areas. Cohorts were based on clinical histories the participants reported. As handled by the study authors: Amplified reference gene primers provided the basis for estimating nucleated cell counts. The data were produced by immunoSEQ multiplex PCR, yet TCRdb's version contains in-frame clones alone and is incomplete. V, J and clone size reflect that table, while D and trimming were determined from the DNA. This sample has 230,000 or so clones, with roughly 88% found just once. Germline CDR1 is KGHSH and CDR2 is LQKENI. V gave up 6 bases and J gave up 0 bases, with 15 bases separating them. The CDR3 consists of 16 residues. This clone was seen just once.

The specimen sequenced was PBMCs or T cells enriched from blood (not recorded which). The clonotype was recovered from a woman aged 40 to 50 with acute COVID-19. V gene TRBV18 combines with J gene TRBJ1-3; D gene uncertain. The chain's CDR3 is CASSTPTGSSGNTIYF. CDR3 nucleotides: TGTGCCAGCTCTACCCCAACCGGGAGCTCTGGAAACACCATATATTTT.